One sample yielded the 28 T cell receptor beta chains listed below, sequenced in a study of CD8 T cells in Susac syndrome. The RNA, about 0.5 to 1 ug, was put through reverse transcription using random hexamers. TCRdb independently ran MiXCR on the immunoSEQ multiplex PCR reads; one entry per CDR3 protein. The sample includes under 150,000 distinct CDR3 sequences, 94% of them seen just once. The material sequenced was CD4+ T cells from PBMCs. These receptor sequences come from a human donor with multiple sclerosis.

The gene calls are TRBV14 and TRBJ2-5; the match to TRBD1 covers 8 bases. CDR3 size: 14 residues. CDR1 is SGHDN, CDR2 FVKESK, per germline. V lost 6 bases and J lost 5; bases outside the gene matches: 8. In nucleotides, the CDR3 is TGTGCCAGCAGTCCGGACAGGGTCCAGGAGACCCAGTACTTC. Translating gives CASSPDRVQETQYF.

The rearrangement uses TRBV24-1 and TRBJ2-2, with D unresolved. The CDR3 covers 14 residues. V was trimmed by 3 bases and J by 7 bases, leaving 11 bases between them. CDR1 KGHDR and CDR2 SFDVKD come from the germline V gene. The CDR3 DNA reads as TGTGCCACCAGTGATGCACGAGATAGCGGGGAGCTGTTTTTT. This encodes CATSDARDSGELFF.

The chain links TRBV3-1 to TRBJ1-1; no reliable D call. Looked up from germline, CDR1 is LGHDT and CDR2 is YNNKEL (reference sequence). V lost 5 bases and J 6 bases, leaving 13 bases between the germline ends. The CDR3 is made up of 13 amino acids. CDR3 residues: CASSSNSASEAFF. The CDR3 nucleotides are TGTGCCAGCAGCAGCAACTCCGCGTCTGAAGCTTTCTTT.

The V and J genes are TRBV7-2 and TRBJ2-7, with a tentative D call TRBD2 (6 bases). Germline CDR1 reads SGHTA; CDR2 reads FQGNSA. The CDR3 extends over 14 amino acids. Trimming took 8 bases from V and 7 from J, leaving 21 bases between them. As DNA, the CDR3 is TGTGCCAGCGGGATCCGGGGGAGTGGTGAGGAGCAGTACTTC. Amino acid sequence: CASGIRGSGEEQYF.

J is TRBJ1-5 and V is TRBV19, with no clear D. This CDR3 is built from 15 residues. Trimming took off 3 bases at V and 5 bases at J, with 14 bases between the two ends. Germline V gene sequence: CDR1 LNHDA, CDR2 SQIVND (reference sequence). CDR3 DNA sequence: TGTGCCAGTAGTATTGGGGTGCCGCGGGATCAGCCCCAGCATTTT. As protein: CASSIGVPRDQPQHF. Full variable domain (missing parts from reference TRBV19 and TRBJ1-5): DGGITQSPKYLFRKEGQNVTLSCEQNLNHDAMYWYRQDPGQGLRLIYYSQIVNDFQKGDIAEGYSVSREKKESFPLTVTSAQKNPTAFYLCASSIGVPRDQPQHFGDGTRLSIL.

This chain connects TRBV27 to TRBJ1-5; D unclear. The V gene's germline CDR1 is MNHEY and CDR2 SMNVEV (reference sequence). The CDR3 is 16 amino acids. The germline V and J ends were trimmed by 4 bases and 0 bases, with 13 bases remaining between them. The CDR3 spells CASSSRSVYSNQPQHF. In DNA, the CDR3 is TGTGCCAGCAGTTCCCGGTCCGTCTATAGCAATCAGCCCCAGCATTTT.

The chain is built from TRBV5-4 and TRBJ2-5; 10 bases are a match to TRBD1. CDR3 length: 16 residues. V shed 0 bases, J shed 4 bases, and the junction held 6 bases outside the gene matches. Germline loops: CDR1 SGHNT, CDR2 YYREEE (reference sequence). DNA for the CDR3: TGTGCCAGCAGCTTGGTGGGACAGGGGACGGGAGAGACCCAGTACTTC. Its translation is CASSLVGQGTGETQYF.

The gene calls are TRBV29-1 and TRBJ2-1; 7 bases align to TRBD1. CDR3 length: 14 amino acids. CDR1 is SQVTM, CDR2 ANQGSEA, per germline. The V and J ends lost 7 bases and 2 bases, in that order; junction bases with no gene match: 8. The CDR3 DNA reads TGCAGCGCCACTTTAGGGACAGCCTACAATGAGCAGTTCTTC. It yields the protein CSATLGTAYNEQFF.

The chain links TRBV12-3 or TRBV12-4 to TRBJ2-2; D gene uncertain. V was pared by 4 bases and J by 3 bases, with 12 bases between. The CDR3 has 15 amino acids. The CDR3 coding sequence is TGTGCCAGCAGTTCCTCTATTGCGGACACCGGGGAGCTGTTTTTT. Encoded protein: CASSSSIADTGELFF.

The chain has TRBV13 and TRBJ2-7, with 9 nucleotides matching TRBD2. This CDR3 comprises 15 residues. CDR1 and CDR2 from the germline V gene are PRHDT and FYEKMQ (reference sequence). With V trimmed by 2 bases and J by 6 bases, 8 bases remained unmatched. DNA for the CDR3: TGTGCCAGCAGCTTAATGGGCGGGGGGGCCAGCGAGCAGTACTTC. Translating gives CASSLMGGGASEQYF.

The genes are TRBV19 and TRBJ1-2; 7 nucleotides line up with TRBD1. Germline CDR1 reads LNHDA; CDR2 reads SQIVND (reference sequence). This CDR3 region has 14 residues. Losses at the gene ends were 7 bases for V and 4 bases for J; bases not matched to a gene: 9. DNA of the CDR3: TGTGCCAGTACCACCCCCGGGACAGCCTATGGCTACACCTTC. This translates into CASTTPGTAYGYTF.

CDR3 in DNA: TGTGCCAGCAGCCCTTTATCCCCGAGGGACTATGGCTACACCTTC. It translates to CASSPLSPRDYGYTF. The chain joins TRBV14 to TRBJ1-2; no reliable D call. Trimming shortened V by 4 bases and J by 3 bases, and 15 bases separated the two germline ends. This CDR3 comprises 15 residues. Germline V gene lookup returns CDR1 SGHDN and CDR2 FVKESK.

This clonotype was found once. The V gene is TRBV18, the J gene TRBJ2-3, with D unresolved. This CDR3 contains 14 residues. Trimming took 5 bases from V and 3 from J, leaving 12 bases between them. Germline CDR1 reads KGHSH; CDR2 reads LQKENI. CDR3 in amino acids: CASSSTALTDTQYF. The DNA of the CDR3 is TGTGCCAGCTCATCGACGGCTTTAACAGATACGCAGTATTTT.

The chain employs TRBV11-3 and TRBJ1-1; D unclear. Trimming left V 4 bases short and J 0 bases short, with 6 bases between. Germline lookup yields CDR1 SGHNT and CDR2 YENEEA. This CDR3 contains 13 residues. The CDR3 region is CASSSGMNTEAFF. In DNA form, the CDR3 reads TGTGCCAGCAGCTCGGGGATGAACACTGAAGCTTTCTTT.

The V call is TRBV4-1, the J call TRBJ1-4; no firm D call. V was clipped by 4 bases and J by 3 bases, with 3 bases between them. CDR1 is MGHRA, CDR2 YSYEKL, per germline. This CDR3 is 12 amino acids long. In nucleotides, the CDR3 is TGCGCCAGCAGCCGGGCTAATGAAAAACTGTTTTTT. Protein sequence: CASSRANEKLFF.

V and J are TRBV30 and TRBJ1-1; no reliable D call. The V end lost 0 bases, the J end lost 0 bases, and 8 bases lay between the germline ends. Looked up from germline, CDR1 is GTSNPN and CDR2 is SVGIG (reference sequence). The CDR3 contains 14 residues. DNA for the CDR3: TGTGCCTGGAGTGTAGCGGCGGTGAACACTGAAGCTTTCTTT. Translated: CAWSVAAVNTEAFF. The whole variable domain, remainder taken from reference TRBV30 and TRBJ1-1, is SQTIHQWPATLVQPVGSPLSLECTVEGTSNPNLYWYRQAAGRGLQLLFYSVGIGQISSEVPQNLSASRPQDRQFILSSKKLLLSDSGFYLCAWSVAAVNTEAFFGQGTRLTVV.

This chain connects TRBV27 to TRBJ1-5, with TRBD1 as a possible D gene (6 bases). The CDR3 consists of 17 residues. V was cut by 2 bases and J by 1 base, with 15 bases left in between. From germline, CDR1 is MNHEY and CDR2 SMNVEV (reference sequence). The CDR3 here is CASSLTRGGLSNQPQHF. CDR3 nucleotides: TGTGCCAGCAGTTTAACCCGGGGGGGCCTCAGCAATCAGCCCCAGCATTTT.

On this clonotype: Germline and junction disagree at one end, which may indicate a read error. The chain is built from TRBV10-3 and TRBJ2-2; TRBD2 matches at 9 bases. Germline CDR1 and CDR2: ENHRY and SYGVKD. The CDR3 length is 18 residues. The CDR3 reads CAVRGSSGSSANTGELFF. CDR3 DNA: TGTGCCGTCAGAGGTAGTAGCGGGAGTAGTGCGAACACCGGGGAGCTGTTTTTT.

The chain recombines TRBV29-1 with TRBJ2-1; 9 nucleotides line up with TRBD1. The V and J ends lost 7 bases and 5 bases, in that order; junction bases with no gene match: 6. This CDR3 has 13 amino acids. Germline CDR1 is SQVTM and CDR2 is ANQGSEA. The CDR3 region has the DNA TGCAGCGCCGGACAGGGGAGGAACAATGAGCAGTTCTTC. It codes for CSAGQGRNNEQFF.

The chain has TRBV9 and TRBJ1-3; 8 bases map to TRBD1. The CDR3 length is 15 residues. Germline values: CDR1 SGDLS, CDR2 YYNGEE. V lost 2 bases to trimming and J lost 0 bases; unmatched junction nucleotides: 1. CDR3 nucleotides: TGTGCCAGCAGCGTCCAGGGGGCCTCTGGAAACACCATATATTTT. Encoded protein: CASSVQGASGNTIYF.

The chain couples TRBV14 to TRBJ2-1, with TRBD1 as a possible D gene (6 bases). V lost 2 bases and J 3 bases, leaving 14 bases between the germline ends. This CDR3 spans 16 amino acids. The germline CDR1 and CDR2 sequences are SGHDN and FVKESK. Here the CDR3 reads CASSQPRDTLYNEQFF. Here the CDR3 DNA reads TGTGCCAGCAGCCAACCCCGGGACACCCTCTACAATGAGCAGTTCTTC. The entire variable domain, with the rest obtained from reference TRBV14 and TRBJ2-1, is as follows: EAGVTQFPSHSVIEKGQTVTLRCDPISGHDNLYWYRRVMGKEIKFLLHFVKESKQDESGMPNNRFLAERTGGTYSTLKVQPAELEDSGVYFCASSQPRDTLYNEQFFGPGTRLTVL.

The rearrangement uses TRBV14 and TRBJ2-5; D is uncertain. Trimming stripped 1 base from V and 5 bases from J, with 14 bases between. Germline CDR1 and CDR2: SGHDN and FVKESK. This CDR3 comprises 15 residues. CDR3 sequence reads: CASSQVKWDGETQYF. The CDR3 bases are TGTGCCAGCAGCCAAGTGAAGTGGGATGGGGAGACCCAGTACTTC.

The chain uses TRBV5-4 and TRBJ2-7; tentative D call: TRBD1 (6 bases). CDR3 length: 14 amino acids. The germline V and J ends were trimmed by 5 bases and 2 bases, with 14 bases remaining between them. Germline V gene sequence: CDR1 SGHNT, CDR2 YYREEE (reference sequence). The CDR3 region has the DNA TGTGCCAGCAGACCCGGGACAAACACCTACGAGCAGTACTTC. The encoded protein is CASRPGTNTYEQYF.

The V call is TRBV12-3 or TRBV12-4, the J call TRBJ1-1; possible D gene TRBD1, 6 bases. This CDR3 is built from 13 residues. The V and J ends lost 6 bases and 5 bases respectively, with 13 bases between them. CDR3 in amino acids: CASSLGALTEAFF. The CDR3 nucleotides are TGTGCCAGCAGCTTGGGGGCGCTTACTGAAGCTTTCTTT.

The chain carries TRBV5-1 and TRBJ1-3; D is undetermined. The CDR3 spans 17 residues. Trimming pared 0 bases from V and 0 bases from J, leaving 13 bases between. Germline loops: CDR1 SGHRS, CDR2 YFSETQ. The CDR3 nucleotides read TGCGCCAGCAGCTTGGACGCACCTACGCTCTCTGGAAACACCATATATTTT. This translates into CASSLDAPTLSGNTIYF.

The chain uses TRBV7-3 and TRBJ2-3; the match to TRBD1 covers 9 bases. V lost 5 bases to trimming and J lost 5 bases; unmatched junction nucleotides: 2. Germline CDR1 and CDR2: SGHTA and FQGTGA. The CDR3 is made up of 13 amino acids. In DNA form, the CDR3 reads TGTGCCAGCAGCGTGACAGGGGGAGATACGCAGTATTTT. Residues: CASSVTGGDTQYF.

The V call is TRBV29-1, the J call TRBJ2-3; 16 bases fit TRBD2. The CDR3 runs to 17 residues. The germline gives CDR1 SQVTM, CDR2 ANQGSEA. The V gene end was trimmed by 5 bases and the J gene end by 4 bases; junction bases not matched to a gene: 9. CDR3 nucleotides: TGCAGCGTTCTCGGAGGGACTAGCGGGAGGGCCCCAGATACGCAGTATTTT. It specifies CSVLGGTSGRAPDTQYF.

The chain has TRBV19 and TRBJ2-6; D might be TRBD2 (5 bases). The CDR3 totals 17 residues. Germline V gene sequence: CDR1 LNHDA, CDR2 SQIVND (reference sequence). V shed 4 bases and J shed 2 bases, with 15 bases lying between them. The CDR3 protein is CASSSSGRTAGANVLTF. CDR3 coding DNA: TGTGCCAGTAGTAGCTCGGGTAGGACTGCTGGGGCCAACGTCCTGACTTTC. The entire variable domain, with the rest obtained from reference TRBV19 and TRBJ2-6, is as follows: DGGITQSPKYLFRKEGQNVTLSCEQNLNHDAMYWYRQDPGQGLRLIYYSQIVNDFQKGDIAEGYSVSREKKESFPLTVTSAQKNPTAFYLCASSSSGRTAGANVLTFGAGSRLTVL.